This T cell receptor beta chain was profiled in a study of cytomegalovirus exposure and HLA in healthy donors. CDR3 length: 17 residues. V shed 4 bases and J 4 bases; nucleotides not matched to a gene: 14. Germline assignment: CDR1 SGHRS and CDR2 YFSETQ. Use of 60 Vbeta and 13 Jbeta primers characterized the PCR. Clones were read by immunoSEQ multiplex PCR, and TCRdb kept only the in-frame ones, dropping some. The sample contains about 180,000 clones, roughly 78% of which appear only once. This sequence joins TRBV5-1 and TRBJ2-7, with TRBD1 matching over 10 bases. Sample: PBMCs. This TCR derives from a woman aged 35 to 49 in good health and CMV-seronegative. CDR3 residues: CASSGRDRGFGGYEQYF. The CDR3, as DNA: TGCGCCAGCAGCGGCCGGGACAGGGGATTCGGAGGTTACGAGCAGTACTTC.